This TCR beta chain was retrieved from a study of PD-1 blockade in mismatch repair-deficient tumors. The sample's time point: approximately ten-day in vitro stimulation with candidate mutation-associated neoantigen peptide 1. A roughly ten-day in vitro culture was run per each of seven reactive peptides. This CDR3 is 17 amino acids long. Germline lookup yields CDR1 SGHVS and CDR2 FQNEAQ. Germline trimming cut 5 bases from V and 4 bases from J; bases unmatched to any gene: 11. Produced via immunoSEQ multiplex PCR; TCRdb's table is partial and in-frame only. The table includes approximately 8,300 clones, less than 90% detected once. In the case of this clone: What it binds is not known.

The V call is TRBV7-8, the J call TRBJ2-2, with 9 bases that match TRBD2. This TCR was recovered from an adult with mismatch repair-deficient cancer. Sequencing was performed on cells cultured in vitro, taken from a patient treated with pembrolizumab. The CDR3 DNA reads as TGTGCCAGCAGCCCAGGACTAGCGTTCGTCGGCACCGGGGAGCTGTTTTTT. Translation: CASSPGLAFVGTGELFF.